These T cell receptor beta chains were read from a single sample in a study of graft-versus-host responses after intestinal transplantation. The assay was immunoSEQ multiplex PCR, and TCRdb's table has in-frame clones only and misses some. The repertoire includes 99,000 or so clones, 86% of them detected once, and more than 1.4% sits in the top ten. The specimen was PBMCs, collected 255 days after intestinal transplant. The receptor set was obtained from a human patient who received an intestinal transplant, so some T cells may come from the graft donor. Each CDR3 is given with its conserved first and last residue. A D gene is named only where the DNA matches it firmly. Only some rows state a clone size, as once, few, many or a class for expanded clones.

length	V	D	J	size	DNA	CDR3
16	TRBV28	TRBD2	TRBJ2-1	NA	TGTGCCAGCAGCATTATAGCGGGAAACCCCTACAATGAGCAGTTCTTC	CASSIIAGNPYNEQFF
18	TRBV4-1	TRBD2	TRBJ2-7	NA	TGCGCCAGCAGCCCTTGGACTAGCGGGAGGGCCGATTCGAAAGAGCAGTACTTC	CASSPWTSGRADSKEQYF
15	TRBV28	NA	TRBJ2-6	NA	TGTGCCAGCAGTCAGGGCTACTCTGGGGCCAACGTCCTGACTTTC	CASSQGYSGANVLTF
15	TRBV15	TRBD2	TRBJ2-3	NA	TGTGCCACCAGCAGGGGACTAGCGGGGGGACTCCCGCAGTATTTT	CATSRGLAGGLPQYF
13	TRBV14	NA	TRBJ2-2	NA	TGTGCCAGCAGCCAAGGGGTATCCGGGGAGCTGTTTTTT	CASSQGVSGELFF
15	TRBV28	TRBD1	TRBJ1-6	NA	TGTGCCAGCATCTCACAGGGGGTTAAGAATTCACCCCTCCACTTT	CASISQGVKNSPLHF
16	TRBV7-6	TRBD1	TRBJ2-3	NA	TGTGCCAGCAGCTTAGGGACAGGGGTGAACACAGATACGCAGTATTTT	CASSLGTGVNTDTQYF
15	TRBV28	TRBD2	TRBJ2-7	NA	TGTGCCAGCCCCCCCAGACTAGCGGAATTCTACGAGCAGTACTTC	CASPPRLAEFYEQYF
12	TRBV30	NA	TRBJ1-2	NA	TGTGCCTGGAGGGGGGTCCGAGAGGGCTACACCTTC	CAWRGVREGYTF
15	TRBV27	NA	TRBJ2-7	NA	TGTGCCAGCAGTTTCGGGACCGAGGGGGGATACGAGCAGTACTTC	CASSFGTEGGYEQYF
19	TRBV5-1	TRBD2	TRBJ2-1	NA	TGCGCCAGCAGCGCGGGGACTAGCGGGAGCCTGATCTCCTACAATGAGCAGTTCTTC	CASSAGTSGSLISYNEQFF
15	TRBV7-3	NA	TRBJ2-7	NA	TGTGCCAGCAGCGCGACTCCGGGATCCTACTACGAGCAGTACTTC	CASSATPGSYYEQYF
14	TRBV28	NA	TRBJ2-7	NA	TGTGCCAGCAGTGGATACAGGGATCCCTACGAGCAGTACTTC	CASSGYRDPYEQYF
16	TRBV19	NA	TRBJ2-5	NA	TGTGCCAGTAGTGGCCAATTAGGGACCTACCAAGAGACCCAGTACTTC	CASSGQLGTYQETQYF
16	TRBV5-4	TRBD1	TRBJ2-7	once	TGTGCCAGCAGCTTATCCGGGACAGGGGGCTCCTACGAGCAGTACTTC	CASSLSGTGGSYEQYF
14	TRBV19	NA	TRBJ1-1	NA	TGTGCCAGTAGTACAGGGATTTTGAACACTGAAGCTTTCTTT	CASSTGILNTEAFF
15	TRBV7-2	NA	TRBJ1-1	NA	TGTGCCAGCAGCCCAAGGGCAGGGCTGAACACTGAAGCTTTCTTT	CASSPRAGLNTEAFF
13	TRBV6-5	NA	TRBJ2-2	NA	TGTGCCAGCAGTGCCTGGAACACCGGGGAGCTGTTTTTT	CASSAWNTGELFF
17	TRBV5-6	TRBD1	TRBJ2-2	NA	TGTGCCAGCAGCTGGGGAGAAGACAGGGGGTGGCACAGGGAGCTGTTTTTT	CASSWGEDRGWHRELFF
17	TRBV28	TRBD1	TRBJ2-1	NA	TGTGCCAGCAGTTTATGGGGATCCGGGACAGCCTACAATGAGCAGTTCTTC	CASSLWGSGTAYNEQFF
12	TRBV10-2	NA	TRBJ2-1	NA	TGCGCCAGCAGTGAGGGGAAGAATGAGCAGTTCTTC	CASSEGKNEQFF
16	TRBV19	NA	TRBJ1-4	NA	TGTGCCAGTAGTCCGCGACATCCAGCAACTAATGAAAAACTGTTTTTT	CASSPRHPATNEKLFF
16	TRBV28	NA	TRBJ2-3	NA	TGTGCCAGCGATACCCCTGGAGGTAGCGGCACAGATACGCAGTATTTT	CASDTPGGSGTDTQYF
14	TRBV7-8	TRBD2	TRBJ2-5	once	TGTGCCAGCAGCCGCATGGGGGGGTGGGAGACCCAGTACTTC	CASSRMGGWETQYF
13	TRBV27	NA	TRBJ2-2	NA	TGTGCCAGCATGCCAGGACTTGTCGGGGAGCTGTTTTTT	CASMPGLVGELFF
14	TRBV5-1	NA	TRBJ2-7	NA	TGCGCCAGCAGCTTTGGAGGGAGAGGGGACGAGCAGTACTTC	CASSFGGRGDEQYF
15	TRBV10-3	TRBD2	TRBJ2-1	NA	TGTGCCATCAGTACCTCCCGGGGGGGGAACAATGAGCAGTTCTTC	CAISTSRGGNNEQFF
14	TRBV27	NA	TRBJ1-6	NA	TGTGCCAGCTTACCTAGGGGGGCTAATTCACCCCTCCACTTT	CASLPRGANSPLHF
15	TRBV6-4	TRBD2	TRBJ2-3	few	TGTGCCAGCAGTGACAGCGGGGGAGGGACAGATACGCAGTATTTT	CASSDSGGGTDTQYF
15	TRBV6-5	NA	TRBJ2-2	NA	TGTGCCAGCAAGGCCGACTCAGGAGGGGGCGGGGAGCTGTTTTTT	CASKADSGGGGELFF
16	TRBV11-3	NA	TRBJ1-5	NA	TGTGCCAGCAGCCAATCTGGGGGCAGCGGCAATCAGCCCCAGCATTTT	CASSQSGGSGNQPQHF
17	TRBV27	TRBD2	TRBJ2-5	NA	TGTGCCAGCAGTTTATCTGGACTAGCGGGAGATCGGGAGACCCAGTACTTC	CASSLSGLAGDRETQYF
16	TRBV4-1	NA	TRBJ2-2	NA	TGCGCCAGCAGCCAAGATTCATCGGGGATGGCCGGGGAGCTGTTTTTT	CASSQDSSGMAGELFF
16	TRBV27	NA	TRBJ2-1	once	TGTGCCAGCAGTCCATGGGTGGAACGGGCCATGGATGAGCAGTTCTTC	CASSPWVERAMDEQFF
13	TRBV5-5	TRBD1	TRBJ1-2	NA	TGTGCCAGCAGGTCCGACAGGGAGGGTGGCTACACCTTC	CASRSDREGGYTF
15	TRBV9	NA	TRBJ2-5	once	TGTGCCAGCAGCGCCGCAGGGGCGAAGTTGGAGACCCAGTACTTC	CASSAAGAKLETQYF
15	TRBV28	NA	TRBJ1-4	once	TGTGCCAGCAGTTTTTCTTCCCGGGACAATGAAAAACTGTTTTTT	CASSFSSRDNEKLFF
13	TRBV5-6	NA	TRBJ1-5	NA	TGTGCCAGCAGCTTGGGACAAAATCAGCCCCAGCATTTT	CASSLGQNQPQHF
14	TRBV30	NA	TRBJ2-7	NA	TGTGCCTGGAGTGTAGGCGTTTTCGCTAACGAGCAGTACTTC	CAWSVGVFANEQYF
15	TRBV28	NA	TRBJ2-3	NA	TGTGCCAGCAGTTTCCGGGGAGGGGGAACAGATACGCAGTATTTT	CASSFRGGGTDTQYF
15	TRBV6-5	NA	TRBJ1-1	NA	TGTGCCAGCAGACGCAGGACAGTGGGGAACACTGAAGCTTTCTTT	CASRRRTVGNTEAFF
14	TRBV10-3	NA	TRBJ1-2	NA	TGTGCCATCAGTGAGGCAGGCGTATTCTATGGCTACACCTTC	CAISEAGVFYGYTF
17	TRBV19	NA	TRBJ1-2	NA	TGTGCCAGTAGTCGAAGTCGGGCAAATCGAAAGACCTATGGCTACACCTTC	CASSRSRANRKTYGYTF
15	TRBV6-1	TRBD2	TRBJ2-7	NA	TGTGCCAGCAGTGAAGTCTGGGGGGGCTCCTACGAGCAGTACTTC	CASSEVWGGSYEQYF
15	TRBV5-1	NA	TRBJ1-3	NA	TGCGCCAGCAGCCGATCGGGGGGCTCTGGAAACACCATATATTTT	CASSRSGGSGNTIYF
15	TRBV18	NA	TRBJ2-3	NA	TGTGCCAGCTCACCCGACGGATCTAGCACAGATACGCAGTATTTT	CASSPDGSSTDTQYF
13	TRBV5-4	NA	TRBJ1-2	once	TGTGCCAGCAGCCTTGAAATGATCTATGGCTACACCTTC	CASSLEMIYGYTF
13	TRBV5-1	NA	TRBJ1-2	NA	TGCGCCAGCAGCTTGCCAGGGACGGCGGGCTACACCTTC	CASSLPGTAGYTF
12	TRBV6-1	NA	TRBJ2-5	NA	TGTGCCAGCAGTGTAGGGGGGGAGACCCAGTACTTC	CASSVGGETQYF